Each of the 10 T cell receptor beta chains below was sequenced from the same sample in a study of T cells after yellow fever vaccination. TCRdb ran MiXCR on the 5' RACE reads and lists one entry per CDR3 protein. Among roughly 300,000 distinct CDR3 sequences, around 6.8% were seen once, and the ten largest hold 15% to 20%. The sequences come from PBMCs, collected 35 to 50 days after the first yellow fever vaccination. All receptors derive from a man aged 18 to 30 who received the YFV17D yellow fever vaccine.

Here the CDR3 DNA reads TGCAGTGCTGGGACATCAGCGATGAACACTGAAGCTTTCTTT. It yields the protein CSAGTSAMNTEAFF. The V gene is TRBV20-1, the J gene TRBJ1-1, with a weak D call TRBD1 (6 bases). With 5 bases removed from V and 0 bases from J, the gap between germline ends came to 13 bases. The germline V gene has CDR1 DFQATT and CDR2 SNEGSKA (reference sequence). The CDR3 covers 14 residues.

This clonotype appeared many times. The chain couples TRBV7-2 to TRBJ1-5; the D is unclear. The CDR3 is made up of 14 amino acids. The germline gives CDR1 SGHTA, CDR2 FQGNSA. Deletions cut 5 bases from V and 7 bases from J, with 15 bases between. The CDR3 sequence: CASSKGAGGQPQHF. The CDR3 bases are TGTGCCAGCAGCAAGGGAGCCGGTGGCCAGCCCCAGCATTTT. Variable domain in full (rest from reference TRBV7-2 and TRBJ1-5): GAGVSQSPSNKVTEKGKDVELRCDPISGHTALYWYRQSLGQGLEFLIYFQGNSAPDKSGLPSDRFSAERTGGSVSTLTIQRTQQEDSAVYLCASSKGAGGQPQHFGDGTRLSIL.

The V call is TRBV7-2, the J call TRBJ2-5, with D unclear. The CDR3 length is 14 residues. Germline V gene sequence: CDR1 SGHTA, CDR2 FQGNSA. V was cut by 2 bases and J by 5 bases, with 12 bases left in between. Here the CDR3 DNA reads TGTGCCAGCAGCTTAATATTAAGTTCGGAGACCCAGTACTTC. Protein: CASSLILSSETQYF.

This clonotype was observed a few times. V usage is TRBV11-2 and J usage is TRBJ1-3; D is perhaps TRBD1 (5 bases). CDR3 size: 15 residues. Trimming took off 4 bases at V and 5 bases at J, with 15 bases between the two ends. Germline V lookup: CDR1 SGHAT, CDR2 FQNNGV. CDR3 nucleotide sequence: TGTGCCAGCAGCTACGGAGTGGGGACTAGAAACACCATATATTTT. Protein sequence: CASSYGVGTRNTIYF.

In its sample, this clonotype was seen a few times. The gene calls are TRBV7-9 and TRBJ2-3; D is unclear. CDR1 is SEHNR, CDR2 FQNEAQ, per germline (reference sequence). Between the trimmed V and J ends, which lost 3 bases and 6 bases, there was a span of 7 bases. The length of the CDR3 is 12 residues. CDR3 sequence: CASSFMVDTQYF. DNA for the CDR3: TGTGCCAGCAGCTTTATGGTGGATACGCAGTATTTT.

The rearrangement joins TRBV5-1 to TRBJ1-2; tentatively, D is TRBD1 (5 bases). Germline-derived CDR1 and CDR2 are SGHRS and YFSETQ. V gave up 0 bases and J gave up 4 bases, with 10 bases separating them. The CDR3 loop spans 14 amino acids. CDR3 sequence reads: CASSLESGSYGYTF. In DNA, the CDR3 is TGCGCCAGCAGCTTGGAATCAGGGAGCTATGGCTACACCTTC.

The V and J genes are TRBV7-3 and TRBJ1-2, with a weak D call TRBD1 (5 bases). With 5 bases removed from V and 8 bases from J, the gap between germline ends came to 15 bases. Germline CDR1 and CDR2: SGHTA and FQGTGA. The length of the CDR3 is 13 residues. CDR3 in amino acids: CASSQMGGEGYTF. CDR3 DNA: TGTGCCAGCAGCCAAATGGGGGGGGAGGGCTACACCTTC.

This clonotype occurred a few times. This chain uses TRBV19 with TRBJ2-3, with TRBD2 matching over 8 bases. Germline V CDR1 and CDR2: LNHDA, SQIVND (reference sequence). The CDR3 extends over 14 amino acids. V lost 1 base, J lost 9 bases, and 6 bases stayed unmatched. CDR3 residues: CASSIVAGGGTQYF. The CDR3 DNA reads TGTGCCAGTAGTATAGTCGCGGGGGGAGGAACGCAGTATTTT.

The rearrangement links TRBV25-1 to TRBJ2-2; the match to TRBD1 covers 12 bases. The CDR3 has 17 residues. Germline V gene lookup returns CDR1 MGHDK and CDR2 SYGVNS. V lost 5 bases to trimming and J lost 5 bases; unmatched junction nucleotides: 9. The CDR3 reads CASSINRDRGPTGELFF. As DNA, the CDR3 is TGTGCCAGCAGTATAAACCGGGACAGGGGGCCTACCGGGGAGCTGTTTTTT.

This clonotype showed up many times. This rearrangement joins TRBV28 to TRBJ2-1, with D maybe TRBD1 (5 bases). The CDR3 covers 15 residues. Between the trimmed V and J ends, which lost 7 bases and 0 bases, there was a span of 13 bases. Germline V lookup: CDR1 MDHEN, CDR2 SYDVKM. CDR3 sequence: CASMGRPLSYNEQFF. The CDR3 coding sequence is TGTGCCAGCATGGGGCGGCCTCTCTCCTACAATGAGCAGTTCTTC.